This T cell receptor beta chain appears in the sequencing data of a study of blood T cell repertoires in COVID-19. Study at large: The origin of the acute and convalescent COVID-19 samples was the United States, Italy and Spain. Sample material is recorded as cDNA or gDNA derived from T cells, B-cell-depleted T cells, or PBMCs.

Germline loops: CDR1 GTSNPN, CDR2 SVGIG (reference sequence). This CDR3 comprises 11 residues. Trimming shortened V by 3 bases and J by 14 bases, and 11 bases separated the two germline ends. This clone has just a few counts. Per the original data handling: Estimated nucleated cell counts came from reference gene primer amplification. Profiled with immunoSEQ multiplex PCR; TCRdb holds only in-frame clones, not every one. V and J calls and clone size follow that table, whereas D and trimming were derived from the DNA. The table has 110,000 to 150,000 clones, just over 85% seen once; the top ten hold around 8.4%.

The sample consisted of peripheral blood. The chain uses TRBV30 and TRBJ1-6; possible D gene TRBD1, 6 bases. The TCR comes from a woman between 55 and 75 years old with acute or convalescent COVID-19. CDR3 amino acids: CAWSPRGTLHF. The CDR3 bases are TGTGCCTGGAGCCCCAGGGGCACCCTCCACTTT.